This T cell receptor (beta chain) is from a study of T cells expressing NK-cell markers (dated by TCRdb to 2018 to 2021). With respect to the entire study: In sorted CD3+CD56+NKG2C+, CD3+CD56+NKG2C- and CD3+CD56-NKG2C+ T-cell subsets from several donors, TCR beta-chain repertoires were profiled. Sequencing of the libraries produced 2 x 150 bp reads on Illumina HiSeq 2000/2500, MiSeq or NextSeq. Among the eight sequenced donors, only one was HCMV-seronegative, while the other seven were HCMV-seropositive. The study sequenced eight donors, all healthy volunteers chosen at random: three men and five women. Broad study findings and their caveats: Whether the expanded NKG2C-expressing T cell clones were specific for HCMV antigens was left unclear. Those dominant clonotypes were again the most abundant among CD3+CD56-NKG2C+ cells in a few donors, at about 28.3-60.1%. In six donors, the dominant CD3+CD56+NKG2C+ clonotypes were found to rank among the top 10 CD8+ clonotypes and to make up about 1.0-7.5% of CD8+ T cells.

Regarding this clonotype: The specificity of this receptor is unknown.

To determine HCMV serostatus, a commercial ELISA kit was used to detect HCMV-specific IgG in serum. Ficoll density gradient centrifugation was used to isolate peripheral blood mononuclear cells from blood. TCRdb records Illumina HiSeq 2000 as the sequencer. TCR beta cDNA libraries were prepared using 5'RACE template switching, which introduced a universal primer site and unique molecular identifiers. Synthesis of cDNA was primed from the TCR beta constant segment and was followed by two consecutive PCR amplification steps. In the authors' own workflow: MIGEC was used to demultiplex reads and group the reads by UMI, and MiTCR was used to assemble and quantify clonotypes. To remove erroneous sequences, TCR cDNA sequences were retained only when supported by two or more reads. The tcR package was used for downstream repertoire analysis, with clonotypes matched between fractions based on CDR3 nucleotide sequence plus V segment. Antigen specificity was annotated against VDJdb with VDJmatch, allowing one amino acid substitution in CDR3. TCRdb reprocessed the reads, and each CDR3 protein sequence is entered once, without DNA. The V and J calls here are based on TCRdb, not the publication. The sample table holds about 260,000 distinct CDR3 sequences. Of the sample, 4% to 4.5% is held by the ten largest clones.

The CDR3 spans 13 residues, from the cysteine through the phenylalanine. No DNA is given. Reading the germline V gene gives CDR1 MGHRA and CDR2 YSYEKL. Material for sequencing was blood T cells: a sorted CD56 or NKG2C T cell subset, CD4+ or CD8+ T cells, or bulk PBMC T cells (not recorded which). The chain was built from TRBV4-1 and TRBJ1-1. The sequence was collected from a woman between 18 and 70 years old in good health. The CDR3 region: CASSQVTGTEAFF.